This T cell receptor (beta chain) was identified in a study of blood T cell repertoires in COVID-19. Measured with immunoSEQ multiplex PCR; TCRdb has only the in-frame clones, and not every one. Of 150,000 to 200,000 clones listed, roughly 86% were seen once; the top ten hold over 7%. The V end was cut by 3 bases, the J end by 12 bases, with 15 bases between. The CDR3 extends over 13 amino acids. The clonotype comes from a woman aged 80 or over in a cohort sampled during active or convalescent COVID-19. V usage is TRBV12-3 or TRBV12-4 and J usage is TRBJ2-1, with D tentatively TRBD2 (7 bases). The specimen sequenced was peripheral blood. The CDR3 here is CASSFSGGAVQFF. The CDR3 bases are TGTGCCAGCAGTTTTTCGGGGGGCGCGGTGCAGTTCTTC.